This T cell receptor (beta chain) was identified during a study of CD8 T cells in Susac syndrome. With regard to this clonotype: Its antigen is currently unknown.

This CDR3 is 16 amino acids long. Germline CDR1 and CDR2: SGHDN and FVKESK. V lost 3 bases, J lost 5 bases, and 16 bases lay in between. Sequencing of TCR beta was performed on blood CD8+ and CD4+ T cells. The multiple sclerosis controls comprised treatment-naive patients whose relapsing-remitting disease was stable or active. Reverse transcription of roughly 0.45 to 1 ug RNA was carried out with random hexamers. An immunoSEQ multiplex PCR amplified TCR beta CDR3 over 54 Vbeta and 13 Jbeta. TCRdb reanalysed the immunoSEQ multiplex PCR reads using MiXCR and keeps one entry per CDR3 protein. The sample has a few hundred thousand distinct CDR3 sequences, over 90% seen once. Study findings and constraints: In its TCR sequencing and HLA analysis, the study acknowledged that the number of individuals was relatively small.

Sample: CD4+ T cells from PBMCs. The chain joins TRBV14 to TRBJ1-4, with a weak D call TRBD1 (6 bases). This sequence was found in a human donor with multiple sclerosis. This chain's CDR3 is CASSHHTGFQNEKLFF. CDR3 nucleotide sequence: TGTGCCAGCAGCCACCATACAGGGTTTCAGAATGAAAAACTGTTTTTT. Based on the CDR3 plus reference TRBV14 and TRBJ1-4, the full variable domain is EAGVTQFPSHSVIEKGQTVTLRCDPISGHDNLYWYRRVMGKEIKFLLHFVKESKQDESGMPNNRFLAERTGGTYSTLKVQPAELEDSGVYFCASSHHTGFQNEKLFFGSGTQLSVL.